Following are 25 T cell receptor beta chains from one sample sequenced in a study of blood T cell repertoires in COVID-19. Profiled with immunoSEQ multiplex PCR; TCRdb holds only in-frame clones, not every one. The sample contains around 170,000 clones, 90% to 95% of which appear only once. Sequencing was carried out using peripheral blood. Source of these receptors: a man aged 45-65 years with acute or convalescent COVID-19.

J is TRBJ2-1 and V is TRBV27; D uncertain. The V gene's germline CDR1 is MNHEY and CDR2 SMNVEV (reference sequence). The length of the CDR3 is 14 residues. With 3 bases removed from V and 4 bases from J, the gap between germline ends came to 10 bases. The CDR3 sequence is CASSFVSVYNEQFF. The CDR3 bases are TGTGCCAGCAGTTTTGTCTCCGTATACAATGAGCAGTTCTTC.

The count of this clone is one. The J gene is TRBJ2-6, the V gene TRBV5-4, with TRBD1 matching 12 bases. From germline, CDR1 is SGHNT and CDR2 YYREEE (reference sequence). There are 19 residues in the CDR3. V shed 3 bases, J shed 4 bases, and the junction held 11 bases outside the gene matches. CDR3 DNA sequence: TGTGCCAGCAGCTCGCCGGGACAGGGGGCTTTCTACGGGGCCAACGTCCTGACTTTC. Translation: CASSSPGQGAFYGANVLTF.

As DNA, the CDR3 is TGTGCCAGCAGCGTAGGGAACAGCGGTGCAACTAATGAAAAACTGTTTTTT. The encoded protein is CASSVGNSGATNEKLFF. This rearrangement joins TRBV9 to TRBJ1-4; D unclear. With 0 bases removed from V and 0 bases from J, the gap between germline ends came to 12 bases. The CDR3 is 17 residues long. Germline loops: CDR1 SGDLS, CDR2 YYNGEE.

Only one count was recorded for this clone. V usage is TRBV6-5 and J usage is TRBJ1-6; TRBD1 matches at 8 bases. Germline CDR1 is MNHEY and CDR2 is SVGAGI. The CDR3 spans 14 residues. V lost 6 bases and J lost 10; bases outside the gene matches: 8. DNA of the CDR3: TGTGCCAGCAGCGACAGGGGAAGAGAATCACCCCTCCACTTT. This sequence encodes CASSDRGRESPLHF.

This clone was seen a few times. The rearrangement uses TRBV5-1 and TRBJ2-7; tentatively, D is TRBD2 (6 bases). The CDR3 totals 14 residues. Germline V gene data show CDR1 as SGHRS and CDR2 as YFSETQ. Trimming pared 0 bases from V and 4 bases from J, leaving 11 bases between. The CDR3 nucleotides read TGCGCCAGCAGCTTGGGTTCGGGAGCATACGAGCAGTACTTC. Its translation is CASSLGSGAYEQYF.

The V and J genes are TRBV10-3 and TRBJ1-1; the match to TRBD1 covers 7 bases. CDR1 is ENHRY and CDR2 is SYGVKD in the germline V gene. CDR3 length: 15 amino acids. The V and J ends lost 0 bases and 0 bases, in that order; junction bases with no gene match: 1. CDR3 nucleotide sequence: TGTGCCATCAGTGAGTCGACAGGGTTGAACACTGAAGCTTTCTTT. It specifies CAISESTGLNTEAFF.

CDR3 bases: TGTGCCAGCAGTTTATGGGGGACAGGGAACTATGGCTACACCTTC. The encoded protein is CASSLWGTGNYGYTF. The chain employs TRBV28 and TRBJ1-2, with 9 bases identical to TRBD1. Unmatched junction bases numbered 1, after V lost 0 bases and J lost 2 bases. The CDR3 loop spans 15 amino acids. Per germline, CDR1 MDHEN and CDR2 SYDVKM.

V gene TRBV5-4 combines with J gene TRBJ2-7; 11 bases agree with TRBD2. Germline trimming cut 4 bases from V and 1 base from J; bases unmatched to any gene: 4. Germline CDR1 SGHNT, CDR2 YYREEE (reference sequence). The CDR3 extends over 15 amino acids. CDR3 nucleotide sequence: TGTGCCAGCAGCGCGACTAGCGGGACTTCCTACGAGCAGTACTTC. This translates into CASSATSGTSYEQYF.

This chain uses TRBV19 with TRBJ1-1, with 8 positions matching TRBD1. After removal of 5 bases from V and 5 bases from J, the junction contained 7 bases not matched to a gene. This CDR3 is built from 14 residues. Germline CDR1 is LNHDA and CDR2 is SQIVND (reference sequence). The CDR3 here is CASSADREGTEAFF. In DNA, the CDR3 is TGTGCCAGTAGTGCGGACAGGGAGGGTACTGAAGCTTTCTTT.

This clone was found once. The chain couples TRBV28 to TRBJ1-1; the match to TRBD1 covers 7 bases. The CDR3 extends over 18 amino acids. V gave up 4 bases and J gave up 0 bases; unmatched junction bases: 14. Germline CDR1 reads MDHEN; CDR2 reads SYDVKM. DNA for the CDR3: TGTGCCAGCAGTTCACCGACAGGGAGATTAAACATGAACACTGAAGCTTTCTTT. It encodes CASSSPTGRLNMNTEAFF. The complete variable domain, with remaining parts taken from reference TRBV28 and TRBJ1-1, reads DVKVTQSSRYLVKRTGEKVFLECVQDMDHENMFWYRQDPGLGLRLIYFSYDVKMKEKGDIPEGYSVSREKKERFSLILESASTNQTSMYLCASSSPTGRLNMNTEAFFGQGTRLTVV.

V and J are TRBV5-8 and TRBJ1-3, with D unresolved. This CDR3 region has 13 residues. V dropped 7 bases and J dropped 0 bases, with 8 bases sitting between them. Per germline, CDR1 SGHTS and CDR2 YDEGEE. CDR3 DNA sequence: TGTGCCAGCTGGCGGAACTCTGGAAACACCATATATTTT. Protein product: CASWRNSGNTIYF.

The CDR3: CASSQGAVGDTIYF. CDR3 nucleotides: TGCGCCAGCAGCCAAGGGGCAGTCGGGGACACCATATATTTT. The rearrangement links TRBV4-3 to TRBJ1-3, with D hard to call. Germline-derived CDR1 and CDR2 are LGHNA and YSLEER. The CDR3 loop spans 14 amino acids. V lost 1 base and J 8 bases, leaving 12 bases between the germline ends.

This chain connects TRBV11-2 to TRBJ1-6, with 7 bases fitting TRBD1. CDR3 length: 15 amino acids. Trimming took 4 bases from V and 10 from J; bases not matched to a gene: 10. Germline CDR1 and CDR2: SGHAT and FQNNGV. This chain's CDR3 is CASSSLTGLGSPLHF. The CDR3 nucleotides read TGTGCCAGCAGCTCACTGACAGGGCTGGGCTCACCCCTCCACTTT.

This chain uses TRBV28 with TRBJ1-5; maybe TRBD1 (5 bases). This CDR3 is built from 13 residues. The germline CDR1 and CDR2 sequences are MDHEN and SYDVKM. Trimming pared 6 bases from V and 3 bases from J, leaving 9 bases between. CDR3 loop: CASSWGVNQPQHF. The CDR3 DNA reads TGTGCCAGCAGCTGGGGGGTCAATCAGCCCCAGCATTTT.

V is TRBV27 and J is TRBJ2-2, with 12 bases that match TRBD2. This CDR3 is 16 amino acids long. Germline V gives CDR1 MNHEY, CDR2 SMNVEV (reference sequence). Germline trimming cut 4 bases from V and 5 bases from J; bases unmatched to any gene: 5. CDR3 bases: TGTGCCAGCAGTTCGACTAGCGGGGGAGGAACCGGGGAGCTGTTTTTT. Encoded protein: CASSSTSGGGTGELFF.

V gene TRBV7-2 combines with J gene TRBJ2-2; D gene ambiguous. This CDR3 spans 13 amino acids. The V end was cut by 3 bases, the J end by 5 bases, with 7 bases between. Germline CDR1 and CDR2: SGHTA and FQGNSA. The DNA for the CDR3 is TGTGCCAGCAGCTTCACTTTTACCGGGGAGCTGTTTTTT. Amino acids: CASSFTFTGELFF.

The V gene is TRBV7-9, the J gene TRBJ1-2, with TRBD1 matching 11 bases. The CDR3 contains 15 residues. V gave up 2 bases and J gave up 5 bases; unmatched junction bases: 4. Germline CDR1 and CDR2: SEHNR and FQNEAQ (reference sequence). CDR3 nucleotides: TGTGCCAGCAGCTTACTAGGGACAGGGGGTTATGGCTACACCTTC. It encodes CASSLLGTGGYGYTF.

CDR3 bases: TGTGCCAGCAGCCAATATGGGGGCCGGGACACAGATACGCAGTATTTT. Residues: CASSQYGGRDTDTQYF. The chain links TRBV3-1 (or the pseudogene TRBV3-2) to TRBJ2-3; tentatively, D is TRBD1 (6 bases). Germline V gene lookup returns CDR1 LGHDT and CDR2 YNNKEL (reference sequence). This CDR3 has 16 amino acids. Trimming cost V 2 bases and J 2 bases, with 14 bases left between them.

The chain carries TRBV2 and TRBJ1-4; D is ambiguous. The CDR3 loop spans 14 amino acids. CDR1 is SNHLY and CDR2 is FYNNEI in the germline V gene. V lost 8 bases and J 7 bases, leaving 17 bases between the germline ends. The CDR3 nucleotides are TGTGCCAGCCGAAGGACGGGTGGAGGTGAAAAACTGTTTTTT. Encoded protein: CASRRTGGGEKLFF.

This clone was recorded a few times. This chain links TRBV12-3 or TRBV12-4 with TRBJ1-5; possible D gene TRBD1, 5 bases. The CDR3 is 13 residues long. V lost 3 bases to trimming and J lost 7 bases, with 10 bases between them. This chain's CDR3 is CASSFGGKQPQHF. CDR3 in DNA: TGTGCCAGCAGTTTCGGGGGTAAGCAGCCCCAGCATTTT.

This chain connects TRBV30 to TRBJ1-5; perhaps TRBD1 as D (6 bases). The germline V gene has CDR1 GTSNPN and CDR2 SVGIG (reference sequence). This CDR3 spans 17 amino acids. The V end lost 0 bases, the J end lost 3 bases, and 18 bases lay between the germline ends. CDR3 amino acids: CAWSVFGGRTDNQPQHF. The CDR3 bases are TGTGCCTGGAGTGTATTCGGGGGGCGGACGGACAATCAGCCCCAGCATTTT.

The CDR3, as DNA: TGTGCCAGCAGTGGCCGCGACAGGGGGCTGGGCACTGAAGCTTTCTTT. Encoded protein: CASSGRDRGLGTEAFF. The chain couples TRBV25-1 to TRBJ1-1; 10 nucleotides align to TRBD1. Trimming cost V 4 bases and J 4 bases; bases outside gene matches: 9. There are 16 residues in the CDR3. Germline values: CDR1 MGHDK, CDR2 SYGVNS.

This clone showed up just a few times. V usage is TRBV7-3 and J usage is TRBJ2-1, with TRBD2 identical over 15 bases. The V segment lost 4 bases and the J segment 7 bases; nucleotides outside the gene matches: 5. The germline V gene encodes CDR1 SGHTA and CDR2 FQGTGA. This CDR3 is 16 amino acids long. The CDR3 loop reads CASSSAGTSGRNEQFF. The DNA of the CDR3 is TGTGCCAGCAGCTCCGCCGGGACTAGCGGGAGGAATGAGCAGTTCTTC.

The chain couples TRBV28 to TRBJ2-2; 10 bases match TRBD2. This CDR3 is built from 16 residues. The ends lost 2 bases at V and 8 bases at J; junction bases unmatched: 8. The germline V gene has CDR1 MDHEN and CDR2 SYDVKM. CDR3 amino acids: CASSLSGRALTGELFF. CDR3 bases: TGTGCCAGCAGTTTAAGCGGGAGGGCCTTGACTGGGGAGCTGTTTTTT.

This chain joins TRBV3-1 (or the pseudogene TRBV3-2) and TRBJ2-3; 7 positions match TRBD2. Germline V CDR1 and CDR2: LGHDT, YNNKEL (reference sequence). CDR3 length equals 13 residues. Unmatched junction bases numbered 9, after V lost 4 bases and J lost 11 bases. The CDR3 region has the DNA TGTGCCAGCAGCCCTCGGACTAGAATGGGGCAGTATTTT. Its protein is CASSPRTRMGQYF.